This T cell receptor beta chain is from a study of blood T cell repertoires in COVID-19. On the study more broadly: From T cells, B-cell-depleted T cells, or PBMCs came the material, which was cDNA or gDNA.

Data came from immunoSEQ multiplex PCR; TCRdb stores just in-frame clones and leaves some out. Among roughly 38,000 clones listed, approximately 80% were seen once. The CDR3 runs 13 residues. CDR1 and CDR2 (germline): SGHKS, YYEKEE (reference sequence). V lost 3 bases and J lost 5, with 9 bases in between. In its sample, this clone was seen once. The sequence derives from a human donor in a cohort sampled during active COVID-19. Sequencing input: peripheral blood. V is TRBV5-5 and J is TRBJ1-5, with D possibly matching TRBD1 (6 bases). The CDR3 region is CASSWTVDQPQHF. Here the CDR3 DNA reads TGTGCCAGCAGCTGGACAGTTGATCAGCCCCAGCATTTT.